These 3 T cell receptor beta chains share one sample of origin, sequenced in a study of T-cell reconstitution after alpha-beta-depleted transplantation in children. As it was prepared, the TCRbeta library received unique molecular identifiers. One entry per CDR3 protein, called by TCRdb with MiXCR from the PCR reads. The sample shows roughly 280,000 distinct CDR3 sequences, roughly 11% of them seen only once. The source was peripheral blood, collected 180 days after TCRalphabeta/CD19-depleted stem cell transplant. Receptors originate from a male patient aged 2-15 years who had a stem cell transplant for chronic granulomatous disease, so the T cells may come from the graft donor.

This clonotype appeared many times. J is TRBJ1-5 and V is TRBV5-1, with D possibly TRBD1 on 6 matching bases. Trimming left V 7 bases short and J 5 bases short, with 10 bases between. The CDR3 has 12 residues. Germline V lookup: CDR1 SGHRS, CDR2 YFSETQ. The CDR3 reads CASLRGHQPQHF. The CDR3 nucleotides are TGCGCCAGCTTACGGGGGCATCAGCCCCAGCATTTT.

The chain couples TRBV4-3 to TRBJ2-2; D is uncertain. V lost 3 bases and J 9 bases, leaving 11 bases between the germline ends. CDR1 LGHNA and CDR2 YSLEER come from the germline V gene. The CDR3 covers 13 residues. CDR3 sequence: CASSHRATRELFF. DNA for the CDR3: TGCGCCAGCAGCCATAGGGCGACACGGGAGCTGTTTTTT.

There are many counts of this clonotype. The chain employs TRBV15 and TRBJ2-1; tentatively, D is TRBD1 or TRBD2 (6 bases each). CDR1 LNHNV and CDR2 YYDKDF come from the germline V gene (reference sequence). This CDR3 spans 16 amino acids. V shed 0 bases and J shed 7 bases, with 16 bases lying between them. The CDR3 loop is CATSRELQGGGNEQFF. The CDR3 nucleotides read TGTGCCACCAGCAGAGAACTACAGGGTGGAGGGAATGAGCAGTTCTTC.